The clone carrying this TCR beta chain was picked up a small number of times. The sample comes from a study of blood T cell repertoires in COVID-19. Profiling relied on immunoSEQ multiplex PCR, and the TCRdb table lists in-frame clones only, not all of them. The table lists 35,000 to 50,000 clones, 70% to 90% of them singletons, with 3.5% to 4.5% in the top ten. Sequences were obtained from peripheral blood. The receptor was derived from a human donor in a cohort sampled during active COVID-19.

CDR3 nucleotide sequence: TGTGCCAGCACAGGGGACTCCTACGAGCAGTACTTC. Translated: CASTGDSYEQYF. The chain joins TRBV5-6 to TRBJ2-7; D is perhaps TRBD1 (6 bases). From germline, CDR1 is SGHDT and CDR2 YYEEEE. The CDR3 is 12 amino acids. V was shortened by 6 bases and J by 0 bases, with 7 bases between the two germline ends.